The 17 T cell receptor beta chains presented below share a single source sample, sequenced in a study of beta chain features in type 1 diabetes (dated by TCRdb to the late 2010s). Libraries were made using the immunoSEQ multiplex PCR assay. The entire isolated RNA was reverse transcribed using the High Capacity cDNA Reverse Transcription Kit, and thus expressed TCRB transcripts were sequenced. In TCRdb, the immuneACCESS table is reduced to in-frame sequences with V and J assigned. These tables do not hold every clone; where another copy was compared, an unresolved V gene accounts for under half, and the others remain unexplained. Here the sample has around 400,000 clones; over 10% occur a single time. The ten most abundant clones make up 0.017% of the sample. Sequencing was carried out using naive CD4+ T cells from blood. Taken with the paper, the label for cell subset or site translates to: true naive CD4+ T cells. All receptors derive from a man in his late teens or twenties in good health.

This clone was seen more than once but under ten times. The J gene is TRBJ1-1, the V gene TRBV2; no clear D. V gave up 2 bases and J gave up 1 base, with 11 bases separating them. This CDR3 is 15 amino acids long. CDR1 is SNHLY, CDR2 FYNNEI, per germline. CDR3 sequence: CASSENRWRNTEAFF. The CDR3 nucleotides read TGTGCCAGCAGTGAAAATCGTTGGAGGAACACTGAAGCTTTCTTT. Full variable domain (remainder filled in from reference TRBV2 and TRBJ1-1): EPEVTQTPSHQVTQMGQEVILRCVPISNHLYFYWYRQILGQKVEFLVSFYNNEISEKSEIFDDQFSVERPDGSNFTLKIRSTKLEDSAMYFCASSENRWRNTEAFFGQGTRLTVV.

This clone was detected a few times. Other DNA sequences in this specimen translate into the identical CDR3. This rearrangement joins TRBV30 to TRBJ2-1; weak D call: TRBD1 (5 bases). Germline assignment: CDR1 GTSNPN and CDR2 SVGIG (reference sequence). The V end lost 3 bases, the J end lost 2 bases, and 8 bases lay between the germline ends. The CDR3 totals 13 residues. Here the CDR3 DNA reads TGTGCCTGGAGCGAAGGGGCCTACAATGAGCAGTTCTTC. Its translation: CAWSEGAYNEQFF.

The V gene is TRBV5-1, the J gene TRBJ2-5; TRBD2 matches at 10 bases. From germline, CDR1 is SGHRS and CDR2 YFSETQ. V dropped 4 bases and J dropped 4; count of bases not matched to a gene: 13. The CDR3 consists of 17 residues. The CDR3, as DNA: TGCGCCAGCAGCGAAGACGGGGCTAGCGGGAGCTTAGAGACCCAGTACTTC. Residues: CASSEDGASGSLETQYF. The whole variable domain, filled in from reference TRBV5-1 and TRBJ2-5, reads KAGVTQTPRYLIKTRGQQVTLSCSPISGHRSVSWYQQTPGQGLQFLFEYFSETQRNKGNFPGRFSGRQFSNSRSEMNVSTLELGDSALYLCASSEDGASGSLETQYFGPGTRLLVL.

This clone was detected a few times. CDR3 in amino acids: CASSLPEDTQYF. The CDR3 DNA reads as TGTGCCAGCAGCTTGCCCGAGGATACGCAGTATTTT. This chain joins TRBV5-4 and TRBJ2-3; no clear D. The V and J ends lost 1 base and 6 bases respectively, with 6 bases between them. From germline, CDR1 is SGHNT and CDR2 YYREEE (reference sequence). CDR3 size: 12 residues.

DNA for the CDR3: TGCGCCAGCAGCCCGGTAGCGGGAGTCACCTACAATGAGCAGTTCTTC. This sequence encodes CASSPVAGVTYNEQFF. This chain connects TRBV5-1 to TRBJ2-1; 9 bases agree with TRBD2. This CDR3 contains 16 residues. With 4 bases clipped from V and 2 bases from J, the junction kept 7 bases outside the gene matches. CDR1 is SGHRS and CDR2 is YFSETQ in the germline V gene.

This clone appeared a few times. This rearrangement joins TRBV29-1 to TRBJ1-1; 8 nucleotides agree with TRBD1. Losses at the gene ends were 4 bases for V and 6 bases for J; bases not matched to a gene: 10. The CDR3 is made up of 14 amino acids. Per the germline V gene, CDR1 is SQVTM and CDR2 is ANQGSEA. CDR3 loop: CSVAFQGAGSEAFF. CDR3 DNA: TGCAGCGTTGCCTTTCAGGGGGCGGGTTCTGAAGCTTTCTTT.

CDR3 DNA: TGTGCCTGGGGCTCAGGGGAAGGGACAGATACGCAGTATTTT. It is translated as CAWGSGEGTDTQYF. The genes are TRBV30 and TRBJ2-3, with a weak D call TRBD1 (6 bases). Germline-derived CDR1 and CDR2 are GTSNPN and SVGIG (reference sequence). V was shortened by 5 bases and J by 3 bases, with 15 bases between the two germline ends. CDR3 size: 14 residues.

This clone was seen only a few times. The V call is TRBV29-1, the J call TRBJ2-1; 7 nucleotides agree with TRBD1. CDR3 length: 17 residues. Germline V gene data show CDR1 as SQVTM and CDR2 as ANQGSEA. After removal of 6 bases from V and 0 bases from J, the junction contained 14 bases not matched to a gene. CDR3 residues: CSVRDSSSTISYNEQFF. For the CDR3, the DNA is TGCAGCGTCCGGGACAGTTCGTCGACGATCTCCTACAATGAGCAGTTCTTC.

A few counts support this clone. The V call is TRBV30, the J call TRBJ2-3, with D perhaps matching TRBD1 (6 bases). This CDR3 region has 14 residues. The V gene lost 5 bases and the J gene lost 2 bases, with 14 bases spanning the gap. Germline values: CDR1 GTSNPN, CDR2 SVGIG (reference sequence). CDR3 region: CAWQTGHLTDTQYF. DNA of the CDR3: TGTGCCTGGCAAACAGGGCACCTCACAGATACGCAGTATTTT. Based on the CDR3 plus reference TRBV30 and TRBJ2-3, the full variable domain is SQTIHQWPATLVQPVGSPLSLECTVEGTSNPNLYWYRQAAGRGLQLLFYSVGIGQISSEVPQNLSASRPQDRQFILSSKKLLLSDSGFYLCAWQTGHLTDTQYFGPGTRLTVL.

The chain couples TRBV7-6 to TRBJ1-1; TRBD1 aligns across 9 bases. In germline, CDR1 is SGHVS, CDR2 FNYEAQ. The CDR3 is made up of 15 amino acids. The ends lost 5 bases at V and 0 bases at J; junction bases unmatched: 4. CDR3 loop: CASSPGQGMNTEAFF. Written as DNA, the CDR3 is TGTGCCAGCAGCCCTGGACAGGGGATGAACACTGAAGCTTTCTTT.

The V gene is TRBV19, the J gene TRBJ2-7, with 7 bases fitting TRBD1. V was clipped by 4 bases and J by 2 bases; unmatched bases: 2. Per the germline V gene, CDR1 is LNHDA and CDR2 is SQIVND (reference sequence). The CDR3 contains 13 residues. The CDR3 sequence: CASSRGQPYEQYF. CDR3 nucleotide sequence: TGTGCCAGTAGTAGGGGACAGCCCTACGAGCAGTACTTC.

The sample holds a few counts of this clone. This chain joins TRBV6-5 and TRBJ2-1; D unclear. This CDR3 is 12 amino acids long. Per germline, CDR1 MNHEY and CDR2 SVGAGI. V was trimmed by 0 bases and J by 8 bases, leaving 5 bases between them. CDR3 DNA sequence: TGTGCCAGCAGTTACTCGCGCGATGAGCAGTTCTTC. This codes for CASSYSRDEQFF.

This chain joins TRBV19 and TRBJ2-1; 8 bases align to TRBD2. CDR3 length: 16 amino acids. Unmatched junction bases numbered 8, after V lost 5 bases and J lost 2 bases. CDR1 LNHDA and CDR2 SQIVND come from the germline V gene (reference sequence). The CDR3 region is CASSYWRGAAYNEQFF. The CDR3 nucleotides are TGTGCCAGTAGTTACTGGCGGGGGGCCGCCTACAATGAGCAGTTCTTC.

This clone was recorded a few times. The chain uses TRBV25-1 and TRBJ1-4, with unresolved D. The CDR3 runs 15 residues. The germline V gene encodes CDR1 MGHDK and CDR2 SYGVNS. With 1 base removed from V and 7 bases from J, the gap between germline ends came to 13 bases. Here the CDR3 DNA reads TGTGCCAGCAGTGAATTAACACTACGCGGTGAAAAACTGTTTTTT. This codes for CASSELTLRGEKLFF.

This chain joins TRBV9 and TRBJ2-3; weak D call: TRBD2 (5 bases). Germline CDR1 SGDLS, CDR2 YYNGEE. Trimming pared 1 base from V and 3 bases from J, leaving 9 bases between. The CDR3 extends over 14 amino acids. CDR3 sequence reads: CASSVMSGTDTQYF. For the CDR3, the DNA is TGTGCCAGCAGCGTAATGTCGGGGACAGATACGCAGTATTTT.

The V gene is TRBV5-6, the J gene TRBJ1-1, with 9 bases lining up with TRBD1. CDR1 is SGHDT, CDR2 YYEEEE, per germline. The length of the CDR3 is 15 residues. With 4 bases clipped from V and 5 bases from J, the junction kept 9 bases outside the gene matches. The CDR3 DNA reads TGTGCCAGCAGCCCAAATCCGGGACAGGGTACTGAAGCTTTCTTT. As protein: CASSPNPGQGTEAFF.

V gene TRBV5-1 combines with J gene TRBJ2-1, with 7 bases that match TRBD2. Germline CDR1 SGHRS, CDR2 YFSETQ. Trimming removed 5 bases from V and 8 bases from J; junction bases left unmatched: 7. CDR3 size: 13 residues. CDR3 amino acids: CASSWGGGDEQFF. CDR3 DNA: TGCGCCAGCAGTTGGGGGGGTGGCGATGAGCAGTTCTTC.